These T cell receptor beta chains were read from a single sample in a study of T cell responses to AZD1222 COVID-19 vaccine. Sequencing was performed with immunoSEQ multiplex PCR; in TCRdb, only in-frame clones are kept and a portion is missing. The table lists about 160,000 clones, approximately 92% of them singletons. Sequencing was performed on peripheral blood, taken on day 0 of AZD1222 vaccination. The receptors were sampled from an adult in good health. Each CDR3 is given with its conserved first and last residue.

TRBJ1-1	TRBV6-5	CASSYSEGNTEAFF
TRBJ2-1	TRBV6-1	CASSERQYNEQFF
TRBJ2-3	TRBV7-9	CASSPTGSYTDTQYF
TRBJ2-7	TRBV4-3	CASSPEGQGRYEQYF
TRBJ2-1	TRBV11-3	CASSGRNNEQFF
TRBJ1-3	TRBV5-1	CASSLDRGVSGNTIYF
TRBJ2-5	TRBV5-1	CASSLQPTSGEETQYF
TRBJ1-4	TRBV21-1	CASSKKGGLNLTEKLFF
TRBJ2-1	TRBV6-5	CASSYSTIGYNEQFF
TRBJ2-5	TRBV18	CASSPGLSQETQYF
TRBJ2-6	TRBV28	CASSQRGLGANVLTF
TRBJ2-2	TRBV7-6	CASSLEGVGTGELFF
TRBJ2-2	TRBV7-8	CASSFQFGQTSGELFF
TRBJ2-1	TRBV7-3	CASSLLPVAGIGSADYNEQFF
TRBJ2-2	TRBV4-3	CASSQGTGATGELFF
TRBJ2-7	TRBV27	CASSSIPTGVTYEQYF
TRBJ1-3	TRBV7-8	CASRQGTGGNTIYF
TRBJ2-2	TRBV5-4	CASSRGTSGDTGELFF
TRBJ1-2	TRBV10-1	CASSDGTGYGYTF
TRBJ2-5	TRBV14	CASSQDWLAGAETQYF
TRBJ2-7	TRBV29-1	CSVGTASYEQYF
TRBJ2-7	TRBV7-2	CASSRGGGQYEQYF
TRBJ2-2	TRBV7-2	CASSFSLPGELFF
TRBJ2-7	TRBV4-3	CASSQLQGGEQYF
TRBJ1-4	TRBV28	CASSFFRQNNEKLFF
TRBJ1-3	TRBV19	CATAEPGNTIYF
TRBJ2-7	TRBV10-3	CAIRDRGSEQYF
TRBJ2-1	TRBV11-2	CASSSGHSSYNEQFF
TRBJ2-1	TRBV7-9	CASSFLRAVEGDEQFF
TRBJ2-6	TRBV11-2	CASSLGVANVLTF
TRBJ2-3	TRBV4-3	CASSQDRDTDTQYF